The rows below give T cell receptor beta chains drawn from one sample of a study of siplizumab effects on memory and regulatory T cells. Some clones are missing from TCRdb's copy, which holds only in-frame ones; the method was immunoSEQ multiplex PCR. The repertoire holds over 85,000 clones, with 92% as singletons. Sequenced input: CD4+ T cells sorted from blood. The origin of the receptors is a human donor in good health. The CDR3 runs from the conserved cysteine through the conserved F or W. The D gene is left open where the match is weak. The listing skips clone size in some rows; elsewhere it reads once, few, many or a size class.

>few|TRBJ2-2|-|TRBV7-9
CASSSRTSLGGELFF
TGTGCCAGCAGCTCTCGGACCTCCCTAGGCGGGGAGCTGTTTTTT
>-|TRBJ2-5|TRBD2|TRBV10-2
CASRGLAGVQETQYF
TGCGCCAGCAGAGGACTAGCGGGAGTCCAAGAGACCCAGTACTTC
>-|TRBJ2-7|-|TRBV2
CASSLRGWYEQYF
TGTGCCAGCAGTTTACGGGGTTGGTACGAGCAGTACTTC
>-|TRBJ2-7|TRBD1|TRBV5-6
CASSLTGTGNEQYF
TGTGCCAGCAGCCTCACCGGGACAGGGAACGAGCAGTACTTC
>-|TRBJ1-4|-|TRBV7-9
CASTIGGIYGEKLFF
TGTGCCAGCACCATCGGGGGAATATACGGGGAAAAACTGTTTTTT
>-|TRBJ2-1|TRBD2|TRBV11-3
CASSPSGGDSYNEQFF
TGTGCCAGCAGCCCAAGCGGGGGGGACTCCTACAATGAGCAGTTCTTC
>-|TRBJ2-3|-|TRBV2
CASRVASMDTQYF
TGTGCCAGCAGGGTAGCCTCGATGGATACGCAGTATTTT
>-|TRBJ1-1|TRBD1|TRBV7-8
CASSPSGQPTLNTEAFF
TGTGCCAGCAGCCCCTCGGGACAGCCAACTCTGAACACTGAAGCTTTCTTT
>-|TRBJ2-7|TRBD2|TRBV5-1
CASSAGGLPGEQYF
TGCGCCAGCAGCGCGGGAGGCCTCCCAGGCGAGCAGTACTTC
>-|TRBJ2-3|-|TRBV9
CASSPTGARVGVDTQYF
TGTGCCAGCAGCCCCACGGGGGCTCGGGTCGGAGTGGATACGCAGTATTTT
>-|TRBJ2-7|-|TRBV5-1
CASSLGDQPYEQYF
TGCGCCAGCAGCTTGGGGGACCAACCCTACGAGCAGTACTTC
>-|TRBJ2-7|-|TRBV4-1
CASSQTSLYEQYF
TGCGCCAGCAGCCAAACCTCCCTCTACGAGCAGTACTTC